These T cell receptor beta chains were read from a single sample in a study of blood T cell repertoires in COVID-19. The assay was immunoSEQ multiplex PCR, and TCRdb's table has in-frame clones only and misses some. The sample yields roughly 350,000 clones, around 87% seen once. Sequences were obtained from peripheral blood. These receptor sequences come from a woman aged 50 to 60 with active or convalescent COVID-19. Both conserved end residues are part of each CDR3. Each record gives: V gene, CDR3 protein.

v_gene: TRBV25-1; CDR3aa: CASSDPGSGNTIYF
v_gene: TRBV18; CDR3aa: CASSPGQPANYGYTF
v_gene: TRBV5-1; CDR3aa: CASSFQGSETQYF
v_gene: TRBV25-1; CDR3aa: CASSENGGLSGELFF
v_gene: TRBV24-1; CDR3aa: CATSDPQGAGETQYF
v_gene: TRBV4-3; CDR3aa: CASSQGGGYEQYF
v_gene: TRBV9; CDR3aa: CASSHGGLRNQPQHF
v_gene: TRBV5-6; CDR3aa: CASSFTGQGYTGELFF
v_gene: TRBV6-2/TRBV6-3; CDR3aa: CASSYGGRSNEKLFF
v_gene: TRBV5-6; CDR3aa: CASSFRGSVNTEAFF
v_gene: TRBV5-1; CDR3aa: CASSLWTGREQYF
v_gene: TRBV3-1/TRBV3-2; CDR3aa: CASSLREADTQYF
v_gene: TRBV7-2; CDR3aa: CASSLSRGLYNEQFF
v_gene: TRBV7-2; CDR3aa: CASSLVGGNMNTEAFF
v_gene: TRBV14; CDR3aa: CASSPRVSGTDTQYF
v_gene: TRBV7-9; CDR3aa: CASRAGGEAFF
v_gene: TRBV28; CDR3aa: CASSSYTGLAKNIQYF
v_gene: TRBV3-1/TRBV3-2; CDR3aa: CASSQTGQGEEQYF
v_gene: TRBV27; CDR3aa: CASSLFGSSYEQYF
v_gene: TRBV12-3/TRBV12-4; CDR3aa: CASTPTGNYEQYF
v_gene: TRBV4-2; CDR3aa: CASSQFWATGLQNSPLHF
v_gene: TRBV9; CDR3aa: CASSPHVGGTEAFF
v_gene: TRBV2; CDR3aa: CASSEGRSGGIQYF
v_gene: TRBV10-3; CDR3aa: CAIRRGQGVAGELFF
v_gene: TRBV11-2; CDR3aa: CASSGTSGALSYEQYF
v_gene: TRBV30; CDR3aa: CAWSGGSNQPQHF
v_gene: TRBV15; CDR3aa: CATSTGQGSYGYTF
v_gene: TRBV7-2; CDR3aa: CASSLGTGGLGEKLFF
v_gene: TRBV30; CDR3aa: CAWSREGLGEQYF
v_gene: TRBV6-5; CDR3aa: CASSKIAGGYNEQFF
v_gene: TRBV10-3; CDR3aa: CAISESTPDSSYEQYF
v_gene: TRBV19; CDR3aa: CASSTSAALWHRGNTIYF
v_gene: TRBV7-3; CDR3aa: CASSPIGTVGAWEQYF
v_gene: TRBV7-2; CDR3aa: CASSPSPGNSPLHF
v_gene: TRBV12-2; CDR3aa: CASRLVPRRGPGANEQFF
v_gene: TRBV7-9; CDR3aa: CASSLGAGLEGETQYF
v_gene: TRBV19; CDR3aa: CASSTRQADYGYTF
v_gene: TRBV5-5; CDR3aa: CASSSTGANQPQHF
v_gene: TRBV28; CDR3aa: CASSPTRGKEFF
v_gene: TRBV4-2; CDR3aa: CASSQGQDSSGNTIYF
v_gene: TRBV27; CDR3aa: CASSLGRGLDTEAFF
v_gene: TRBV6-5; CDR3aa: CASTLRGWRQETQYF